This is a list of T cell receptor beta chains from one sample in a study of blood T cell repertoires in COVID-19. Only in-frame clones appear in the TCRdb table, and some are missing; sequencing was by immunoSEQ multiplex PCR. The sample has 340,000 or so clones, over 70% seen once. Sequencing was carried out using peripheral blood. These receptors came from a man aged 25 to 45 with active or convalescent COVID-19. The CDR3 runs from the conserved cysteine through the conserved F or W. D genes are given only for firm matches. Some rows have no size entry. The others give once, few or many, or a class for an expanded clone.

d_call	clone_size	v_call	j_call	cdr3_aa	cdr3_nt
TRBD1	-	TRBV28	TRBJ2-5	CASSPSGGAETQYF	TGTGCCAGCAGTCCGTCAGGGGGCGCGGAGACCCAGTACTTC
-	once	TRBV29-1	TRBJ1-3	CSVEGANTIYF	TGCAGCGTTGAGGGGGCTAACACCATATATTTT
-	-	TRBV28	TRBJ1-5	CASSLLSRGQPQHF	TGTGCCAGCAGTTTACTAAGTAGGGGTCAGCCCCAGCATTTT
TRBD1	-	TRBV3-1/TRBV3-2	TRBJ2-1	CASSYRGARGNEQFF	TGTGCCAGCAGCTACAGGGGGGCCAGGGGAAATGAGCAGTTCTTC
-	-	TRBV30	TRBJ1-4	CAWSVTRGSSEKLFF	TGTGCCTGGAGTGTAACCAGGGGCAGTAGTGAAAAACTGTTTTTT
-	-	TRBV20-1	TRBJ1-1	CSASLRPGAFF	TGCAGTGCTAGTTTGAGGCCCGGGGCTTTCTTT
-	-	TRBV18	TRBJ1-6	CASSLGDTSTPLHF	TGTGCCAGCTCCCTTGGGGACACCTCAACACCCCTCCACTTT
-	once	TRBV24-1	TRBJ2-3	CATSREADTQYF	TGTGCCACCAGTAGGGAGGCAGATACGCAGTATTTT
-	-	TRBV9	TRBJ2-2	CASSAIQGTGELFF	TGTGCCAGCAGCGCCATTCAGGGGACCGGGGAGCTGTTTTTT
-	-	TRBV14	TRBJ2-7	CASSWSRDTSNYEQYF	TGTGCCAGCAGCTGGAGCCGGGACACATCAAACTACGAGCAGTACTTC
TRBD1	-	TRBV30	TRBJ1-6	CAWRPHLRQGSPLHF	TGTGCCTGGAGACCCCACCTACGACAGGGGTCACCCCTCCACTTT
TRBD2	few	TRBV7-2	TRBJ2-1	CASSLEGTSGYNEQFF	TGTGCCAGCAGCTTAGAAGGGACTAGCGGGTACAATGAGCAGTTCTTC
TRBD2	-	TRBV5-1	TRBJ2-3	CASTETSPGADTQYF	TGTGCCAGCACCGAGACTAGCCCGGGAGCAGATACGCAGTATTTT
-	-	TRBV11-2	TRBJ1-2	CASSPTQGNYGYTF	TGTGCCAGCAGCCCGACACAGGGAAACTATGGCTACACCTTC
-	-	TRBV25-1	TRBJ2-7	CASSAGVYEQYF	TGTGCCAGCAGTGCTGGAGTCTACGAGCAGTACTTC
-	-	TRBV11-2	TRBJ1-1	CASSSYSGNTEAFF	TGTGCCAGCAGCTCATATTCGGGAAACACTGAAGCTTTCTTT
TRBD2	-	TRBV25-1	TRBJ2-7	CASSLTSGSGYEQYF	TGTGCCAGCAGCCTGACTAGCGGGAGCGGGTACGAGCAGTACTTC
-	-	TRBV15	TRBJ2-7	CATSGVGDEQYF	TGTGCCACCAGCGGGGTAGGGGACGAGCAGTACTTC
-	-	TRBV24-1	TRBJ1-2	CATSDPDSYGYTF	TGTGCCACCAGTGACCCCGACAGCTATGGCTACACCTTC
-	-	TRBV5-6	TRBJ1-5	CASSFLGGQPQHF	TGTGCCAGCAGCTTTCTGGGGGGGCAGCCCCAGCATTTT
-	-	TRBV24-1	TRBJ2-5	CATSDVAGLETQYF	TGTGCCACCAGTGATGTGGCGGGACTGGAGACCCAGTACTTC
-	few	TRBV11-3	TRBJ2-1	CASSLGRLGAPNEQFF	TGTGCCAGCAGCTTAGGACGTCTAGGGGCCCCCAATGAGCAGTTCTTC
TRBD2	-	TRBV15	TRBJ2-1	CATSRARGGTDNEQFF	TGTGCCACCAGCAGAGCTCGGGGGGGTACCGACAATGAGCAGTTCTTC
TRBD1	-	TRBV11-2	TRBJ2-7	CASSPRDRAPPYEQYF	TGTGCCAGCAGCCCCCGGGACAGGGCCCCCCCATACGAGCAGTACTTC
-	-	TRBV3-1/TRBV3-2	TRBJ1-5	CASSQDLGIHQPQHF	TGTGCCAGCAGCCAAGATCTCGGGATCCATCAGCCCCAGCATTTT
-	-	TRBV13	TRBJ2-3	CASSRGTDTQYF	TGTGCCAGCAGCCGAGGAACAGATACGCAGTATTTT
-	-	TRBV12-3/TRBV12-4	TRBJ1-5	CASRDTSNQPQHF	TGTGCCAGCAGGGACACTAGCAATCAGCCCCAGCATTTT
-	-	TRBV7-2	TRBJ1-5	CASSLEHAQPQHF	TGTGCCAGCAGCTTAGAGCATGCCCAGCCCCAGCATTTT
-	-	TRBV14	TRBJ2-3	CASSQESWEWGTDTQYF	TGTGCCAGCAGCCAAGAATCGTGGGAGTGGGGAACAGATACGCAGTATTTT
TRBD1	-	TRBV2	TRBJ2-5	CASEGDREDETQYF	TGTGCCAGTGAGGGGGACAGGGAGGATGAGACCCAGTACTTC
TRBD2	-	TRBV15	TRBJ2-6	CATSSFREGISGANVLTF	TGTGCCACCAGCAGCTTCAGGGAGGGAATCTCTGGGGCCAACGTCCTGACTTTC
TRBD2	-	TRBV6-5	TRBJ2-1	CASSYLGLAGDNEQFF	TGTGCCAGCAGTTACCTGGGACTAGCGGGGGACAATGAGCAGTTCTTC
TRBD1	-	TRBV3-1/TRBV3-2	TRBJ1-1	CASSRLGQGGMNTEAFF	TGTGCCAGCAGCCGCTTGGGACAGGGGGGAATGAACACTGAAGCTTTCTTT
-	-	TRBV30	TRBJ1-6	CAWSGGPDSPLHF	TGTGCCTGGAGTGGGGGGCCCGATTCACCCCTCCACTTT
-	-	TRBV7-5	TRBJ2-3	CARSPFLRDSTDTQYF	TGTGCCAGAAGCCCTTTCCTTCGGGATAGCACAGATACGCAGTATTTT
TRBD2	-	TRBV6-5	TRBJ2-7	CASSSGRREGEQYF	TGTGCCAGCAGCTCGGGACGCAGGGAGGGCGAGCAGTACTTC
TRBD1	-	TRBV4-1	TRBJ2-7	CASSQGQGAREQYF	TGCGCCAGCAGCCAAGGACAGGGGGCAAGGGAGCAGTACTTC
-	-	TRBV7-2	TRBJ1-4	CASSLSKGGGEKLFF	TGTGCCAGCAGCTTAAGTAAAGGGGGGGGAGAAAAACTGTTTTTT
TRBD1	-	TRBV7-3	TRBJ2-1	CASSSTGESSSVNEQFF	TGTGCCAGCAGCTCGACAGGGGAGTCTTCTTCGGTCAATGAGCAGTTCTTC
TRBD1	-	TRBV6-2/TRBV6-3	TRBJ2-2	CASSPSSGQGKHTGELFF	TGTGCCAGCAGCCCAAGTTCGGGACAGGGGAAACACACCGGGGAGCTGTTTTTT
TRBD1	few	TRBV6-2/TRBV6-3	TRBJ1-5	CASSSQGAQPQHF	TGTGCCAGCAGTTCACAGGGGGCCCAGCCCCAGCATTTT
TRBD1	-	TRBV27	TRBJ2-1	CASTVGQGWRNNEQFF	TGTGCCAGCACTGTCGGACAGGGATGGAGGAACAATGAGCAGTTCTTC